This TCR beta chain was captured by sequencing in a study of vaccination and CD4 T cells after COVID-19. Whole-study context: Stimulation used overlapping spike peptides from SARS-CoV-2, HCoV-NL63, HCoV-OC43 and HCoV-229E.

V lost 5 bases, J lost 8 bases, and 23 bases lay in between. The CDR3 loop spans 16 amino acids. CDR1 and CDR2 from the germline V gene are MNHEY and SMNVEV (reference sequence). Cultured CD4+ T cell DNA underwent sequencing with the Oncomine TCR Beta short-read assay. TCRdb reprocessed the PCR reads via MiXCR and lists one record per CDR3 protein. This sample has about 12,000 distinct CDR3 sequences, with around 32% found just once. Findings of the study overall: Among those convalescent, a median approximately 83% of reactive clones emerged solely post-vaccination.

Treatment specified: approximately nine-day PBMC culture with coronavirus spike peptide pools or control peptides (ViraFEST assay). ViraFEST used peptide pools to expand antigen-specific T cells before TCR sequencing. In healthy vaccine recipients, nucleocapsid antibodies were negative before and after vaccination, showing no prior SARS-CoV-2 infection. Worth noting for this clonotype: The antigen remains undetermined.

Sequenced here: CD4+ T cells from blood, cultured in vitro, sampled before SARS-CoV-2 vaccination. The chain carries TRBV27 and TRBJ2-3; possibly TRBD2 for D (7 bases). The origin of this receptor is a human donor who received a COVID-19 vaccine. The CDR3 is CASSPLGGGRGGTQYF. The CDR3 DNA reads TGTGCCAGCAGTCCCCTAGGGGGGGGGCGAGGGGGTACGCAGTATTTT.